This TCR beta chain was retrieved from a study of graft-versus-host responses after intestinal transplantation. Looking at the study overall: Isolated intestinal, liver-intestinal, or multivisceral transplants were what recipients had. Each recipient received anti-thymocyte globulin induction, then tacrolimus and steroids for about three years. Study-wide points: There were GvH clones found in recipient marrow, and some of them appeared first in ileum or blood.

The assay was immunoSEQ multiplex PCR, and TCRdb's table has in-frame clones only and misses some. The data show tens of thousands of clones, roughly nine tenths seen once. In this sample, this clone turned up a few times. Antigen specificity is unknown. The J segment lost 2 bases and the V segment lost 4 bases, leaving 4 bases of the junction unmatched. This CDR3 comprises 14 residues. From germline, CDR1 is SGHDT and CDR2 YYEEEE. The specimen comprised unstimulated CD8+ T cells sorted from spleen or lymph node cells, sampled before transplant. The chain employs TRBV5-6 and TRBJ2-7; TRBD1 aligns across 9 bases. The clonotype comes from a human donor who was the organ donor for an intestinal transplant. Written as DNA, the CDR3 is TGTGCCAGCAGCGCCGGGACAGGGACCTACGAGCAGTACTTC. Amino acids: CASSAGTGTYEQYF.